Described below is a single T cell receptor (beta chain) sequence and its context. The data originate from a study of blood T cell repertoires in COVID-19. For the study at large: Donors in the United States, Italy and Spain gave samples during acute or convalescent COVID-19. The cDNA or gDNA used as material had been derived from T cells, B-cell-depleted T cells, or PBMCs.

How the authors handled the data: Nucleated cell counts were estimated from reference gene primer amplification. Assay: immunoSEQ multiplex PCR; the TCRdb copy retains only in-frame clones and omits some. Clonal size and the V and J genes are those of that table, whereas D and trimming came from the DNA. The repertoire holds 90,000 to 100,000 clones, around 84% seen once, with around 25% in the top ten. Trimming removed 5 bases at V and 7 bases at J, with 16 bases between. This CDR3 is built from 15 residues. CDR1 KGHDR and CDR2 SFDVKD come from the germline V gene. This sequence originates from a man aged 60-69 years with acute or convalescent COVID-19. Sequencing input: peripheral blood. This chain uses TRBV24-1 with TRBJ1-4; D is possibly TRBD1 (6 bases). The CDR3 bases are TGTGCCACCAGTGCCAGGGGAGGGTCGGGTGAAAAACTGTTTTTT. This gives the protein CATSARGGSGEKLFF.